Shown below are 6 T cell receptor beta chains from a single sample sequenced in a study of cytomegalovirus exposure and HLA in healthy donors. PCR amplification relied on 60 Vbeta primers (plus 13 Jbeta primers). Measured with immunoSEQ multiplex PCR; TCRdb has only the in-frame clones, and not every one. The sample holds under 200,000 clones, around 80% seen once. The sample taken for sequencing was PBMCs. These TCRs come from a woman aged 45 to 65 in good health and CMV-seropositive.

The chain recombines TRBV10-1 with TRBJ1-1; D not resolved. Trimming took 8 bases from V and 4 from J, leaving 14 bases between them. There are 13 residues in the CDR3. CDR1 is WNHNN and CDR2 is SYGVQD in the germline V gene (reference sequence). The CDR3 loop is CASDQRWATEAFF. Here the CDR3 DNA reads TGCGCCAGCGACCAACGGTGGGCCACTGAAGCTTTCTTT.

Regarding this clone: The same CDR3 is also encoded by other DNA sequences in this sample. The chain couples TRBV12-5 to TRBJ1-6; 9 positions match TRBD1. Germline CDR1 LGHNT, CDR2 FRNRAP. Trimming removed 6 bases from V and 7 bases from J; junction bases left unmatched: 4. This CDR3 region has 14 residues. The CDR3 DNA reads TGTGCTAGTGGCCGCGGACAGGGGAATTCACCCCTCCACTTT. Its translation is CASGRGQGNSPLHF.

This chain connects TRBV28 to TRBJ1-5; no reliable D call. Trimming pared 6 bases from V and 9 bases from J, leaving 18 bases between. Germline CDR1 is MDHEN and CDR2 is SYDVKM. The CDR3 is made up of 14 amino acids. This CDR3 is CASSPPGGFGPQHF. CDR3 nucleotide sequence: TGTGCCAGCAGCCCCCCAGGCGGGTTCGGGCCCCAGCATTTT.

This clone has just a few counts. This chain connects TRBV7-2 to TRBJ1-2; 8 bases align to TRBD1. This CDR3 region has 14 residues. V shed 4 bases and J 8 bases; nucleotides not matched to a gene: 9. Germline V gene sequence: CDR1 SGHTA, CDR2 FQGNSA. Written as DNA, the CDR3 is TGTGCCAGCAGCTCCCGGACAGGGACCCAGGGCTACACCTTC. Translation: CASSSRTGTQGYTF.

About this clone itself: One junction end does not reproduce the germline sequence, and a read error may be involved. The chain uses TRBV30 and TRBJ2-4; no firm D call. The germline gives CDR1 GTSNPN, CDR2 SVGIG (reference sequence). CDR3 size: 14 residues. CDR3 nucleotide sequence: TGTGCCTGGAGCTTAGAACGGTACAAAAACAGTCAGTACTTC. Translated, it gives CAWSLERYKNSQYF.

The rearrangement uses TRBV5-6 and TRBJ1-3; 7 nucleotides line up with TRBD1. Germline assignment: CDR1 SGHDT and CDR2 YYEEEE. J was trimmed by 3 bases and V by 6 bases; bases with no gene match: 6. The CDR3 has 14 amino acids. In DNA form, the CDR3 reads TGTGCCAGCACCAGACAGGGCGATGGAAACACCATATATTTT. Encoded protein: CASTRQGDGNTIYF. Full variable domain (remainder filled in from reference TRBV5-6 and TRBJ1-3): DAGVTQSPTHLIKTRGQQVTLRCSPKSGHDTVSWYQQALGQGPQFIFQYYEEEERQRGNFPDRFSGHQFPNYSSELNVNALLLGDSALYLCASTRQGDGNTIYFGEGSWLTVV.